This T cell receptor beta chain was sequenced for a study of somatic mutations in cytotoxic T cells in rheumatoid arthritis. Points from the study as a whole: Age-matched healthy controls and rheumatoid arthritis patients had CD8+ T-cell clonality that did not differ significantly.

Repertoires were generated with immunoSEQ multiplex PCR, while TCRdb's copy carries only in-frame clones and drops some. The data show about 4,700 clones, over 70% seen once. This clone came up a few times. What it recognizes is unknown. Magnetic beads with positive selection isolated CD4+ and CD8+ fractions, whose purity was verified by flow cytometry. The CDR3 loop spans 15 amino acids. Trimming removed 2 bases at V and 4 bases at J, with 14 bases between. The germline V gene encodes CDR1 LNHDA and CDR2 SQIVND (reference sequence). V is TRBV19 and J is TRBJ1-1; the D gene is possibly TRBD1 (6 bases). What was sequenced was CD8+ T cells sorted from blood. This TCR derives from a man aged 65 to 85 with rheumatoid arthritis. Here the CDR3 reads CASSIRNRETTEAFF. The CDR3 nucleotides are TGTGCCAGTAGTATAAGGAACAGGGAGACCACTGAAGCTTTCTTT.